The clone carrying this TCR beta chain was seen a handful of times. Its antigen is as yet unknown. One end of the junction fails to match germline, which may point to a read error. This CDR3 is 13 amino acids long. CDR1 is SGHTA, CDR2 FQGNSA, per germline. This entry is derived from a study of T-cell memory formation after mild COVID-19. Background on the study: In these data, TCR clusters were largely donor specific. Study-wide results and limits: Cross-reactive memory apparently joined, as some responding clones appeared in pre-infection memory.

TCRdb reanalysed the 5' RACE reads using MiXCR and keeps one entry per CDR3 protein. The sample comprises some 48,000 distinct CDR3 sequences, around 12% of which are singletons, and 24% rests with the top ten. The chain couples TRBV7-2 to TRBJ2-1; 7 bases fit TRBD2. Sequences were obtained from PBMCs or a T cell subset sorted from them (not recorded which). The origin of this receptor is a man aged 18 to 29 who had mild COVID-19 (a few samples of this study predate the infection). Cell type and time point are not known. DNA of the CDR3: TGTGCCAGCAGTCTTCAGGGAGGGGACTCCTCGAGCTTC. This sequence encodes CASSLQGGDSSSF.